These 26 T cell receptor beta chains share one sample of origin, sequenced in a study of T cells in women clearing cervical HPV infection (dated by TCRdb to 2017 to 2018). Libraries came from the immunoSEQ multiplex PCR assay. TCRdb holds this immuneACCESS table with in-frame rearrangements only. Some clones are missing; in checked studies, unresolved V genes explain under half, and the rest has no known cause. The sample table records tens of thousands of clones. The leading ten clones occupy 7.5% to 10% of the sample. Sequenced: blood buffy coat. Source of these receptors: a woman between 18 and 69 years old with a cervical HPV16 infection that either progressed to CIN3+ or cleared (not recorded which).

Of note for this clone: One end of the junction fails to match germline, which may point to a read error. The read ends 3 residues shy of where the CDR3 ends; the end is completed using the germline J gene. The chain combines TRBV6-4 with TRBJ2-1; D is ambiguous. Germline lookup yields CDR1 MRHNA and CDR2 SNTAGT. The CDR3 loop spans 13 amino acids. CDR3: CAISDSPRNEQFF. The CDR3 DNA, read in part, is TGTGCCATCAGTGACTCCCCCAGAAATGAG.

The CDR3 loop is CASSPGTGGGAFF. Incomplete CDR3 DNA: TGTGCCAGCAGTCCCGGGACAGGGGGGGGA. This chain joins TRBV11-2 and TRBJ1-1; TRBD1 matches 11 bases. Read data end 3 residues before the CDR3 end; the end is taken from the germline J gene. This CDR3 comprises 13 residues. Germline CDR1 is SGHAT and CDR2 is FQNNGV.

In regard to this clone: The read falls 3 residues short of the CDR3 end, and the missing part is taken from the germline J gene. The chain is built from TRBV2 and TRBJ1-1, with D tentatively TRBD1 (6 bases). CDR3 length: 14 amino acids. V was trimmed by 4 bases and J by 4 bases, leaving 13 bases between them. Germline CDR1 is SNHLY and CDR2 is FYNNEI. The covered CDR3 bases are TGTGCCAGCAGTGTACAGGGAGGGGGCACTGAA. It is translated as CASSVQGGGTE. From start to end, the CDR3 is CASSVQGGGTEAFF.

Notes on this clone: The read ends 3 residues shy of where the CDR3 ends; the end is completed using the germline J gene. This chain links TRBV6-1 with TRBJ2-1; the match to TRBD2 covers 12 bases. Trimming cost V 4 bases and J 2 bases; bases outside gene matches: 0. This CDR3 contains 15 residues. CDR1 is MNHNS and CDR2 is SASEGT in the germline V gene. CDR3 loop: CASSGLAGAYNEQFF. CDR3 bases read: TGTGCCAGCAGTGGACTAGCGGGGGCCTACAATGAG.

CDR3 DNA (partial): TGTGCCAGCTCACCGCCTCTAGGGGACACAGATACG. It translates to CASSPPLGDTDT. The whole CDR3 is CASSPPLGDTDTQYF. This chain links TRBV18 with TRBJ2-3; perhaps TRBD1 as D (5 bases). The read halts 3 residues ahead of the CDR3 end, with the missing end drawn from the germline J gene. There are 15 residues in the CDR3. The germline V gene has CDR1 KGHSH and CDR2 LQKENI. V shed 3 bases and J shed 2 bases, with 12 bases lying between them.

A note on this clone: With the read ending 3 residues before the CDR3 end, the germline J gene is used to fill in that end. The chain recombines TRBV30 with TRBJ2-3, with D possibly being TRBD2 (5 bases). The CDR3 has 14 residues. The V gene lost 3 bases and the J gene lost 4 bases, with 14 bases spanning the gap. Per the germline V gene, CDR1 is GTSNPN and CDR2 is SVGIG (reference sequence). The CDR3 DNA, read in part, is TGTGCCTGGAGCCGCGGGCTAGCCTCAGATACG. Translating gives CAWSRGLASDT. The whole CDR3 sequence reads CAWSRGLASDTQYF.

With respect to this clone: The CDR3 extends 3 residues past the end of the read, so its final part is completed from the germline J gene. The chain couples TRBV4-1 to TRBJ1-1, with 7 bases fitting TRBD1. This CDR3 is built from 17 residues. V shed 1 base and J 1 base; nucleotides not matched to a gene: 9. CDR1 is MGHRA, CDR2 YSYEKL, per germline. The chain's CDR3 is CASSQVGRGGSNTEAFF. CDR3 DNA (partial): TGCGCCAGCAGCCAAGTGGGCCGAGGGGGCTCGAACACTGAA.

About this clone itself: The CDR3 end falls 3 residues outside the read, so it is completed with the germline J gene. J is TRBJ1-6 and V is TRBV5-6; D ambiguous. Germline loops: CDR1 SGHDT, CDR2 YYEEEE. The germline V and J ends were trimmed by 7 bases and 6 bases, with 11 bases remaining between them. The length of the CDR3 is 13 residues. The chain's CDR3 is CASRARFNSPLHF. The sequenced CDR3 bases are TGTGCCAGCCGCGCTAGATTTAATTCACCC. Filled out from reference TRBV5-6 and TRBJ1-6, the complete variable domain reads DAGVTQSPTHLIKTRGQQVTLRCSPKSGHDTVSWYQQALGQGPQFIFQYYEEEERQRGNFPDRFSGHQFPNYSSELNVNALLLGDSALYLCASRARFNSPLHFGNGTRLTVT.

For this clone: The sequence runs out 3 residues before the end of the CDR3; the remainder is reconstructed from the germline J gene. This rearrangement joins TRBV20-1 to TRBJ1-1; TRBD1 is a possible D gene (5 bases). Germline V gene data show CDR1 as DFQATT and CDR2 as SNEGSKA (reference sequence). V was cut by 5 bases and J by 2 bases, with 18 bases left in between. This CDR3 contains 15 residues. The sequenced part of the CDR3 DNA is TGCAGTGCTCCCGACTTACTCGGACACAACACTGAA. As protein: CSAPDLLGHNTE. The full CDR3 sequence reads CSAPDLLGHNTEAFF.

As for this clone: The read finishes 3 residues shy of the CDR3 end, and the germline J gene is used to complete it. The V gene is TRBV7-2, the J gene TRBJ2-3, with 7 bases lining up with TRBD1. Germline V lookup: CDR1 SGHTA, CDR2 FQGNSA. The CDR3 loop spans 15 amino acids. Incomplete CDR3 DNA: TGTGCCAGCGCTCGAGTTGGACAGGCTCGTACGACG. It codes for CASARVGQARTT. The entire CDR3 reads CASARVGQARTTQYF.

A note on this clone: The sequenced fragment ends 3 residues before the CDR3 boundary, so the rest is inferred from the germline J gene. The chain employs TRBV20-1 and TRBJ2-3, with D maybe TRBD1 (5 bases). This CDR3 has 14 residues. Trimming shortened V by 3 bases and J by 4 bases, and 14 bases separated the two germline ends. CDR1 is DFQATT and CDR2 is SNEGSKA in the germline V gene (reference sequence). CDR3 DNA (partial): TGCAGTGCTAGTCCAGGGTATCGCGCAGATACG. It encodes CSASPGYRADT. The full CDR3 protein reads CSASPGYRADTQYF.

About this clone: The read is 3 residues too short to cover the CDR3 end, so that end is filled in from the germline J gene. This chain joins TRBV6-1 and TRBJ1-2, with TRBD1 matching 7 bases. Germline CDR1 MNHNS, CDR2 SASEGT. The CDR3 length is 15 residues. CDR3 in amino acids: CASSADRQGAFGYTF. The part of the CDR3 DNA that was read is TGTGCCAGCAGTGCCGATCGACAGGGTGCTTTCGGC.

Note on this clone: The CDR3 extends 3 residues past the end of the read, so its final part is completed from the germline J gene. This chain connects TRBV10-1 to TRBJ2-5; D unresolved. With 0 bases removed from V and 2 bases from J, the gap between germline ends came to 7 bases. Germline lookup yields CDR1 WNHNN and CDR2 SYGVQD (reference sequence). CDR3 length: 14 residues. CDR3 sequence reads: CASSESASQETQYF. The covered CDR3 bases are TGCGCCAGCAGTGAGTCGGCCAGTCAAGAGACC.

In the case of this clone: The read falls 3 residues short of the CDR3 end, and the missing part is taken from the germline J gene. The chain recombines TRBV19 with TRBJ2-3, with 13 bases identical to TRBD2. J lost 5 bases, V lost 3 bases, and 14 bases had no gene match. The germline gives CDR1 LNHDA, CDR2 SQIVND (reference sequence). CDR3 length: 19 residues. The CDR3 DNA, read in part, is TGTGCCAGTAGTATGTCCGGGACTAGCGGGGAACACGAGGTAGATACG. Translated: CASSMSGTSGEHEVDT. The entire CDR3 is CASSMSGTSGEHEVDTQYF. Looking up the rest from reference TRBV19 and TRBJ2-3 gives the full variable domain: DGGITQSPKYLFRKEGQNVTLSCEQNLNHDAMYWYRQDPGQGLRLIYYSQIVNDFQKGDIAEGYSVSREKKESFPLTVTSAQKNPTAFYLCASSMSGTSGEHEVDTQYFGPGTRLTVL.

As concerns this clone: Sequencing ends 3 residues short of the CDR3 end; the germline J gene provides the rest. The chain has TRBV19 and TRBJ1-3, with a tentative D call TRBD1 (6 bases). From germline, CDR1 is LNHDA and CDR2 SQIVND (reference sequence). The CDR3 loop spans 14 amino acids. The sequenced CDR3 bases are TGTGCCAGTAGTATGGGAAACACAGGGCGTACC. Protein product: CASSMGNTGRT. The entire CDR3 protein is CASSMGNTGRTIYF.

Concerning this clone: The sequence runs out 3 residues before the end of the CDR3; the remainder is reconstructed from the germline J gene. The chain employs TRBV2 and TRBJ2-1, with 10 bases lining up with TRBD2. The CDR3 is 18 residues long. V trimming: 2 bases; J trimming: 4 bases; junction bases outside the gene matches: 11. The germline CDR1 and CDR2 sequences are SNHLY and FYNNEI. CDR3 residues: CASSEKTPGTSAYNEQFF. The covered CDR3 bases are TGTGCCAGCAGTGAAAAAACCCCCGGGACTAGCGCTTACAATGAG. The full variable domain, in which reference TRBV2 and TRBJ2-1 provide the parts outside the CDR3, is EPEVTQTPSHQVTQMGQEVILRCVPISNHLYFYWYRQILGQKVEFLVSFYNNEISEKSEIFDDQFSVERPDGSNFTLKIRSTKLEDSAMYFCASSEKTPGTSAYNEQFFGPGTRLTVL.

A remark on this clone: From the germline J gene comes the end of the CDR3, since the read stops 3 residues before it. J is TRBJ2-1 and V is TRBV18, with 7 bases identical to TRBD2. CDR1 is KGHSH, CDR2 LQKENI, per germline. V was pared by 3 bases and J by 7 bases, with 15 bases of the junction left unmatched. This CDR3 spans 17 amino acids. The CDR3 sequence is CASSPRTMERDLNEQFF. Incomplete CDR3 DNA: TGTGCCAGCTCACCTAGGACTATGGAGCGGGATTTAAATGAG.

The CDR3 is CASRLGLSGNQPQHF. The sequenced CDR3 bases are TGTGCCAGTAGGTTGGGCCTTTCTGGCAATCAGCCC. The J gene is TRBJ1-5, the V gene TRBV19; D not resolved. The read gets to within 3 residues of the CDR3 end, and the germline J gene fills in the rest. CDR1 LNHDA and CDR2 SQIVND come from the germline V gene (reference sequence). The CDR3 contains 15 residues. V was pared by 6 bases and J by 2 bases, with 14 bases between.

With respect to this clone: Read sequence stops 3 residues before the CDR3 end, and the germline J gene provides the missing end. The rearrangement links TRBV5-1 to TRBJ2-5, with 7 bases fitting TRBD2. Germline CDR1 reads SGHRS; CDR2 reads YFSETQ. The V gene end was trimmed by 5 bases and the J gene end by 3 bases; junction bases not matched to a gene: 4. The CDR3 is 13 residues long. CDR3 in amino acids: CASSGLAEETQYF. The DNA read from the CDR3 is TGCGCCAGCAGTGGTCTAGCGGAAGAGACC.

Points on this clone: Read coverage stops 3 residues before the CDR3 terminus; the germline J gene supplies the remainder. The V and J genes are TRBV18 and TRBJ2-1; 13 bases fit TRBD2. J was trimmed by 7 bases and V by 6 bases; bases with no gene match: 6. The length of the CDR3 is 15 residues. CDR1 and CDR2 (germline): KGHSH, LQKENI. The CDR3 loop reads CASSTGLAGPNEQFF. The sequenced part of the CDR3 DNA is TGTGCCAGCTCGACGGGACTAGCGGGACCTAATGAG.

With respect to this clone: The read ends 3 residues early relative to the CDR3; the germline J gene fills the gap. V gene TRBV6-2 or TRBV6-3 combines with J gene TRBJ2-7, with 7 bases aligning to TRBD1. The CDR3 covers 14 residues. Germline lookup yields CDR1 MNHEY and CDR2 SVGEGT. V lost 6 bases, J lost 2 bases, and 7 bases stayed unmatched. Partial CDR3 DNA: TGTGCCAGCAGAAAGCTGGGACAGACCTACGAG. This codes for CASRKLGQTYE. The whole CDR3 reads CASRKLGQTYEQYF.

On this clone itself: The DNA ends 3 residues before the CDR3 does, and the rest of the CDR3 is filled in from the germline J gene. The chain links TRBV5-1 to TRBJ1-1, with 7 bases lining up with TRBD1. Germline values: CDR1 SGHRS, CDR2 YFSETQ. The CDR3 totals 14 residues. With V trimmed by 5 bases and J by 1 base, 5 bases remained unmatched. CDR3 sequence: CASSTGTENTEAFF. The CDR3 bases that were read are TGCGCCAGCAGTACCGGGACAGAGAACACTGAA.

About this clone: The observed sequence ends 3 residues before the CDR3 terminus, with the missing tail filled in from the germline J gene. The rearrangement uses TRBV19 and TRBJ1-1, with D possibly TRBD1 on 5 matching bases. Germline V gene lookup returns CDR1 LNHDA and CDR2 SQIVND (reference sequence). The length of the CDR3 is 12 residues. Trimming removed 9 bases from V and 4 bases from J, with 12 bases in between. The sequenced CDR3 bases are TGTGCCAGCCGACAGTGGGGCACTGAA. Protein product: CASRQWGTE. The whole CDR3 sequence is CASRQWGTEAFF.

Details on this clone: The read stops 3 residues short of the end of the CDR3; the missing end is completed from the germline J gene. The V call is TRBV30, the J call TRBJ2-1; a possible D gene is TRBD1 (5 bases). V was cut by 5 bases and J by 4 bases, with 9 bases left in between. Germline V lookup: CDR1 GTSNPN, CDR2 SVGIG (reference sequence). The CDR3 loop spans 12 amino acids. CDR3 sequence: CAWQDSYNEQFF. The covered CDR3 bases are TGTGCCTGGCAAGACAGTTACAATGAG.

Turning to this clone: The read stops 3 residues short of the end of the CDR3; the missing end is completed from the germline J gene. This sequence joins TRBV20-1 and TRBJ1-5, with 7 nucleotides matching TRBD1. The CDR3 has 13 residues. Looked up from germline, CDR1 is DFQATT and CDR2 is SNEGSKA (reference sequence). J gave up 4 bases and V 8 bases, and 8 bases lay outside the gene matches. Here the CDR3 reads CSLGRQGNQPQHF. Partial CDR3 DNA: TGCAGTCTAGGTAGACAGGGAAATCAGCCC.

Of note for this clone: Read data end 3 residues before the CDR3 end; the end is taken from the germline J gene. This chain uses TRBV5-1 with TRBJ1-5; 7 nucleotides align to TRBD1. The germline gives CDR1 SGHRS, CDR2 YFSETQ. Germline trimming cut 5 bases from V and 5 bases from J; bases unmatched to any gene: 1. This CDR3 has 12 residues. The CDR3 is CASSQGDQPQHF. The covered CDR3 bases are TGCGCCAGCAGTCAGGGGGATCAGCCC.